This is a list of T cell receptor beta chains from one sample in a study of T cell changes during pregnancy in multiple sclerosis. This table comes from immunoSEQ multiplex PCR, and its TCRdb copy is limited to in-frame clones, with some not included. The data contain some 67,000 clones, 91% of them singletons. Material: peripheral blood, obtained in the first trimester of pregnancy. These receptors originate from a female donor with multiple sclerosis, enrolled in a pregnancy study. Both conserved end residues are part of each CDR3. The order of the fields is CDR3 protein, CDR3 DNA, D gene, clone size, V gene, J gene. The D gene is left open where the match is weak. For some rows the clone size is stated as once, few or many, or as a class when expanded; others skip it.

cdr3_aa: CASTLKGGSEAFF; cdr3_nt: TGTGCCAGTACCCTAAAGGGAGGGTCTGAAGCTTTCTTT; d_call: -; clone_size: -; v_call: TRBV19; j_call: TRBJ1-1
cdr3_aa: CASSLLGQGGNEKLFF; cdr3_nt: TGTGCCAGCAGCCTTCTTGGACAGGGGGGAAATGAAAAACTGTTTTTT; d_call: TRBD1; clone_size: -; v_call: TRBV7-9; j_call: TRBJ1-4
cdr3_aa: CASSSGGIYNEQFF; cdr3_nt: TGTGCCAGTAGTTCGGGAGGGATCTACAATGAGCAGTTCTTC; d_call: TRBD2; clone_size: once; v_call: TRBV19; j_call: TRBJ2-1
cdr3_aa: CASSSSSGDNEQFF; cdr3_nt: TGTGCCAGCAGTTCTTCTAGCGGAGACAATGAGCAGTTCTTC; d_call: TRBD2; clone_size: -; v_call: TRBV6-5; j_call: TRBJ2-1
cdr3_aa: CASSLAGTENTGELFF; cdr3_nt: TGTGCCAGCAGCTTAGCCGGGACTGAGAACACCGGGGAGCTGTTTTTT; d_call: -; clone_size: once; v_call: TRBV7-2; j_call: TRBJ2-2
cdr3_aa: CASSLRAGAGYGYTF; cdr3_nt: TGTGCCAGCAGTTTAAGAGCGGGGGCAGGGTATGGCTACACCTTC; d_call: -; clone_size: -; v_call: TRBV27; j_call: TRBJ1-2
cdr3_aa: CASSEWGTGAMEQFF; cdr3_nt: TGTGCCAGCAGTGAATGGGGGACAGGGGCAATGGAGCAGTTCTTC; d_call: TRBD1; clone_size: -; v_call: TRBV25-1; j_call: TRBJ2-1
cdr3_aa: CASSFDRGDGYTF; cdr3_nt: TGTGCCAGCAGCTTCGACAGGGGGGATGGCTACACCTTC; d_call: TRBD1; clone_size: -; v_call: TRBV25-1; j_call: TRBJ1-2
cdr3_aa: CASSPGQINEKLFF; cdr3_nt: TGTGCCAGCAGCCCAGGACAAATTAATGAAAAACTGTTTTTT; d_call: -; clone_size: -; v_call: TRBV7-6; j_call: TRBJ1-4
cdr3_aa: CASSPLGLARGETQYF; cdr3_nt: TGTGCCAGCAGCCCACTCGGACTAGCACGGGGGGAGACCCAGTACTTC; d_call: TRBD2; clone_size: -; v_call: TRBV7-3; j_call: TRBJ2-5
cdr3_aa: CASTNLAGTGELFF; cdr3_nt: TGTGCCAGCACCAACCTAGCGGGGACCGGGGAGCTGTTTTTT; d_call: TRBD2; clone_size: few; v_call: TRBV2; j_call: TRBJ2-2
cdr3_aa: CAWSVLGTGGGYGYTF; cdr3_nt: TGTGCCTGGAGTGTACTGGGGACAGGGGGCGGCTATGGCTACACCTTC; d_call: TRBD1; clone_size: -; v_call: TRBV30; j_call: TRBJ1-2
cdr3_aa: CASSLRAGDQPQHF; cdr3_nt: TGTGCCAGCAGTCTCAGAGCGGGGGATCAGCCCCAGCATTTT; d_call: -; clone_size: -; v_call: TRBV6-6; j_call: TRBJ1-5
cdr3_aa: CASLRGGTTEAFF; cdr3_nt: TGTGCCAGCCTCCGCGGAGGGACCACTGAAGCTTTCTTT; d_call: -; clone_size: -; v_call: TRBV7-9; j_call: TRBJ1-1
cdr3_aa: CAWSVEVTSTDTQYF; cdr3_nt: TGTGCCTGGAGTGTAGAGGTCACTAGCACAGATACGCAGTATTTT; d_call: -; clone_size: -; v_call: TRBV30; j_call: TRBJ2-3
cdr3_aa: CASSSVSGNQETQYF; cdr3_nt: TGTGCCAGCAGTTCTGTCAGCGGGAACCAAGAGACCCAGTACTTC; d_call: TRBD2; clone_size: -; v_call: TRBV5-4; j_call: TRBJ2-5
cdr3_aa: CASSERTVTNTEAFF; cdr3_nt: TGTGCCAGCAGTGAAAGGACAGTGACGAACACTGAAGCTTTCTTT; d_call: -; clone_size: -; v_call: TRBV6-1; j_call: TRBJ1-1
cdr3_aa: CASSLAGTDYGYTF; cdr3_nt: TGTGCCAGCAGCTTAGCCGGGACTGACTATGGCTACACCTTC; d_call: -; clone_size: -; v_call: TRBV7-9; j_call: TRBJ1-2
cdr3_aa: CAWSLQVSYGYTF; cdr3_nt: TGTGCCTGGAGTTTACAGGTGTCATATGGCTACACCTTC; d_call: -; clone_size: -; v_call: TRBV30; j_call: TRBJ1-2
cdr3_aa: CASSVGGRGTYEQYF; cdr3_nt: TGTGCCAGCAGCGTAGGCGGTAGGGGGACCTACGAGCAGTACTTC; d_call: -; clone_size: -; v_call: TRBV9; j_call: TRBJ2-7
cdr3_aa: CASSQAVGRNTEAFF; cdr3_nt: TGTGCCAGCAGCCAAGCAGTGGGGAGGAACACTGAAGCTTTCTTT; d_call: -; clone_size: few; v_call: TRBV14; j_call: TRBJ1-1
cdr3_aa: CASSSRQTHEKLFF; cdr3_nt: TGTGCCAGCAGCTCTCGACAGACCCATGAAAAACTGTTTTTT; d_call: -; clone_size: once; v_call: TRBV5-4; j_call: TRBJ1-4
cdr3_aa: CASSSQGNEQFF; cdr3_nt: TGTGCCAGCAGCTCTCAGGGAAATGAGCAGTTCTTC; d_call: -; clone_size: -; v_call: TRBV11-3; j_call: TRBJ2-1
cdr3_aa: CASSQAGTSLIYEQYF; cdr3_nt: TGCGCCAGCAGCCAAGCCGGGACTAGCTTAATCTACGAGCAGTACTTC; d_call: TRBD2; clone_size: -; v_call: TRBV4-1; j_call: TRBJ2-7
cdr3_aa: CASSPDYPGRGYTF; cdr3_nt: TGTGCCAGCTCACCGGACTATCCAGGGCGCGGCTACACCTTC; d_call: -; clone_size: -; v_call: TRBV18; j_call: TRBJ1-2
cdr3_aa: CASRAGGPNEQYF; cdr3_nt: TGTGCCAGCAGAGCGGGGGGGCCGAACGAGCAGTACTTC; d_call: TRBD2; clone_size: -; v_call: TRBV2; j_call: TRBJ2-7
cdr3_aa: CASSLRQNYGYTF; cdr3_nt: TGTGCCAGCAGTTTGAGGCAGAACTATGGCTACACCTTC; d_call: -; clone_size: -; v_call: TRBV27; j_call: TRBJ1-2
cdr3_aa: CASHIQGLSTEAFF; cdr3_nt: TGTGCCAGCCATATACAGGGGCTAAGCACTGAAGCTTTCTTT; d_call: TRBD1; clone_size: few; v_call: TRBV6-1; j_call: TRBJ1-1
cdr3_aa: CAWSGQGARGEQFF; cdr3_nt: TGTGCCTGGAGTGGACAGGGGGCGCGGGGTGAGCAGTTCTTC; d_call: TRBD1; clone_size: -; v_call: TRBV30; j_call: TRBJ2-1
cdr3_aa: CATRGQVNTEAFF; cdr3_nt: TGTGCCACCAGGGGACAGGTCAACACTGAAGCTTTCTTT; d_call: TRBD1; clone_size: -; v_call: TRBV15; j_call: TRBJ1-1
cdr3_aa: CASSSRVDNFNYGYTF; cdr3_nt: TGCGCCAGCAGCTCCCGCGTCGACAATTTTAACTATGGCTACACCTTC; d_call: -; clone_size: -; v_call: TRBV5-1; j_call: TRBJ1-2
cdr3_aa: CASSLAAVQDTQYF; cdr3_nt: TGCGCCAGCAGCTTGGCCGCGGTTCAAGATACGCAGTATTTT; d_call: -; clone_size: -; v_call: TRBV5-1; j_call: TRBJ2-3
cdr3_aa: CSVITGGPPDTQYF; cdr3_nt: TGCAGCGTGATCACAGGGGGACCGCCAGATACGCAGTATTTT; d_call: TRBD1; clone_size: -; v_call: TRBV29-1; j_call: TRBJ2-3
cdr3_aa: CASSEGARGYTF; cdr3_nt: TGTGCCAGCAGTGAGGGGGCTCGGGGCTACACCTTC; d_call: TRBD1; clone_size: -; v_call: TRBV28; j_call: TRBJ1-2
cdr3_aa: CASSPESSPLGEKLFF; cdr3_nt: TGCGCCAGCAGCCCCGAAAGCTCCCCCCTAGGTGAAAAACTGTTTTTT; d_call: -; clone_size: -; v_call: TRBV5-1; j_call: TRBJ1-4
cdr3_aa: CASSPGQSLSGNTIYF; cdr3_nt: TGTGCCAGCAGCCCCGGACAGTCCCTCTCTGGAAACACCATATATTTT; d_call: -; clone_size: once; v_call: TRBV5-8; j_call: TRBJ1-3
cdr3_aa: CASRPRAEGRTEAFF; cdr3_nt: TGTGCCAGCAGGCCCCGGGCGGAGGGCAGGACTGAAGCTTTCTTT; d_call: -; clone_size: -; v_call: TRBV6-5; j_call: TRBJ1-1
cdr3_aa: CASSPWTRGANEKLFF; cdr3_nt: TGTGCCAGCAGTCCATGGACGCGCGGGGCTAATGAAAAACTGTTTTTT; d_call: -; clone_size: -; v_call: TRBV27; j_call: TRBJ1-4
cdr3_aa: CACTSTGNYGYTF; cdr3_nt: TGTGCCTGCACCTCGACGGGAAACTATGGCTACACCTTC; d_call: -; clone_size: once; v_call: TRBV30; j_call: TRBJ1-2
cdr3_aa: CASSEPRQRLRNEQYF; cdr3_nt: TGTGCCAGCAGTGAACCCCGCCAGAGACTAAGAAACGAGCAGTACTTC; d_call: -; clone_size: -; v_call: TRBV6-1; j_call: TRBJ2-7
cdr3_aa: CASRTAFNYGYTF; cdr3_nt: TGTGCCAGCAGGACAGCCTTCAACTATGGCTACACCTTC; d_call: -; clone_size: -; v_call: TRBV28; j_call: TRBJ1-2
cdr3_aa: CASSRPGTGFNEQYF; cdr3_nt: TGTGCCAGCAGTCGACCCGGGACAGGGTTTAACGAGCAGTACTTC; d_call: TRBD1; clone_size: -; v_call: TRBV6-5; j_call: TRBJ2-7
cdr3_aa: CASSLLRDNYEQYF; cdr3_nt: TGTGCCAGCAGCCTTCTCCGGGACAACTACGAGCAGTACTTC; d_call: -; clone_size: -; v_call: TRBV28; j_call: TRBJ2-7
cdr3_aa: CASLPASAVGELFF; cdr3_nt: TGTGCCAGTCTCCCCGCTAGCGCTGTCGGGGAGCTGTTTTTT; d_call: -; clone_size: -; v_call: TRBV6-1; j_call: TRBJ2-2
cdr3_aa: CASSEVQGIGANVLTF; cdr3_nt: TGTGCCAGCAGTGAAGTGCAGGGGATCGGGGCCAACGTCCTGACTTTC; d_call: -; clone_size: -; v_call: TRBV6-1; j_call: TRBJ2-6
cdr3_aa: CAISQDSPNQPQHF; cdr3_nt: TGTGCCATCAGTCAGGACAGTCCCAATCAGCCCCAGCATTTT; d_call: -; clone_size: once; v_call: TRBV10-3; j_call: TRBJ1-5
cdr3_aa: CASRGEGWDEQFF; cdr3_nt: TGTGCCAGCCGGGGGGAGGGATGGGATGAGCAGTTCTTC; d_call: TRBD2; clone_size: -; v_call: TRBV27; j_call: TRBJ2-1
cdr3_aa: CASSVTGTGDEKLFF; cdr3_nt: TGTGCCAGCAGCGTAACCGGGACAGGGGATGAAAAACTGTTTTTT; d_call: TRBD1; clone_size: -; v_call: TRBV9; j_call: TRBJ1-4
cdr3_aa: CASRGSGGDTQYF; cdr3_nt: TGTGCCAGCAGAGGGAGCGGGGGAGATACGCAGTATTTT; d_call: TRBD2; clone_size: -; v_call: TRBV6-4; j_call: TRBJ2-3
cdr3_aa: CASRSTEQGSGNTIYF; cdr3_nt: TGCGCCAGCAGATCGACTGAACAGGGTTCTGGAAACACCATATATTTT; d_call: -; clone_size: -; v_call: TRBV5-1; j_call: TRBJ1-3
cdr3_aa: CASSLPSRGGGYTF; cdr3_nt: TGTGCCAGCAGCTTACCCTCCAGGGGCGGTGGCTACACCTTC; d_call: -; clone_size: -; v_call: TRBV7-9; j_call: TRBJ1-2
cdr3_aa: CASSQEAGIEAFF; cdr3_nt: TGTGCCAGCAGCCAAGAGGCGGGAATCGAAGCTTTCTTT; d_call: -; clone_size: -; v_call: TRBV4-2; j_call: TRBJ1-1
cdr3_aa: CAGTRRGREETQYF; cdr3_nt: TGTGCCGGAACTCGAAGGGGGAGGGAAGAGACCCAGTACTTC; d_call: -; clone_size: -; v_call: TRBV7-2; j_call: TRBJ2-5